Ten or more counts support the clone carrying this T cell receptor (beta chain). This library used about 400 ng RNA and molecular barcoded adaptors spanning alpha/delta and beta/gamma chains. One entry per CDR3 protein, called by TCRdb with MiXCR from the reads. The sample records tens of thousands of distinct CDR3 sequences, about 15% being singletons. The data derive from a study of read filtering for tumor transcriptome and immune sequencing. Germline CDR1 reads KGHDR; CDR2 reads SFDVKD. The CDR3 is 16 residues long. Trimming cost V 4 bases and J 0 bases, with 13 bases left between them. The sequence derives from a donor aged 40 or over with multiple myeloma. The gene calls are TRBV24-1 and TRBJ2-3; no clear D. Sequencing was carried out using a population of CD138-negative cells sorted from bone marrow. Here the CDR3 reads CATSDTTRRSTDTQYF. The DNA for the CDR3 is TGTGCCACCAGTGACACGACGCGGAGAAGCACAGATACGCAGTATTTT.